This record covers a single TCR beta chain. The sample comes from a study of blood T cell repertoires in COVID-19. Seattle enrolled patients during active infection and tracked them longitudinally. This CDR3 is built from 13 residues. J gave up 8 bases and V 6 bases, and 9 bases lay outside the gene matches. The germline V gene encodes CDR1 MNHEY and CDR2 SVGAGI. In the study's own analysis: By means of reference gene primer amplification, nucleated cell counts were estimated. Produced via immunoSEQ multiplex PCR; TCRdb's table is partial and in-frame only. V and J calls and clone size come straight from that table; D and trimming were deduced from the DNA. The sample holds some 200,000 clones, roughly 89% seen once.

This TCR was sampled from a woman between 70 and 85 years old with COVID-19, enrolled during active disease. This rearrangement joins TRBV6-5 to TRBJ1-2; 7 bases fit TRBD1. The sample comprised peripheral blood. CDR3 region: CASSLPGQLGYTF. The DNA for the CDR3 is TGTGCCAGCAGCTTACCGGGACAGTTGGGCTACACCTTC.